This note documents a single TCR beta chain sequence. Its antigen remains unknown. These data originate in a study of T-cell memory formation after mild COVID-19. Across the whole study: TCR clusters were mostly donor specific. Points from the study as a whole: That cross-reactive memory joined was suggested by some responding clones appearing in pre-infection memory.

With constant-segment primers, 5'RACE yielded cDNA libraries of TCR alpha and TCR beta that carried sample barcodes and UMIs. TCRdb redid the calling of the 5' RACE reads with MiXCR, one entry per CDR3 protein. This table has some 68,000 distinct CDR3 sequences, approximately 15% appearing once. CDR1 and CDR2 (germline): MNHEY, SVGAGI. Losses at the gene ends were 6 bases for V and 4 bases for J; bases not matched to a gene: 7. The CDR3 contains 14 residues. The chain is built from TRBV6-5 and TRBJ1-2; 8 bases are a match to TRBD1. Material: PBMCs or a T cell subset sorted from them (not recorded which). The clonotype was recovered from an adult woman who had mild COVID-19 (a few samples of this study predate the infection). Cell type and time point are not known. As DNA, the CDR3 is TGTGCCAGCAGCTCCGCAGGGGGCGGCTATGGCTACACCTTC. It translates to CASSSAGGGYGYTF.